This T cell receptor (beta chain) was captured by sequencing in a study of T cells in Graves' hyperthyroidism and ophthalmopathy. Amplification of TCR beta CDR3 regions used RNA as the template. The HTBI primer set was used in a first-round RT-PCR of the TCR CDR3. MiXCR was run by TCRdb on the multiplex PCR reads, yielding one entry per CDR3 protein. Of about 340,000 distinct CDR3 sequences listed, over 15% are singletons. The PBMCs studied were ones that came from about 10 ml fresh peripheral blood. V shed 4 bases, J shed 4 bases, and the junction held 7 bases outside the gene matches. This CDR3 is built from 14 residues. Germline values: CDR1 SEHNR, CDR2 FQNEAQ (reference sequence).

The chain uses TRBV7-9 and TRBJ2-7; TRBD2 aligns across 7 bases. The sequencing input was blood. The clonotype originates from a woman in her 50s with Graves' hyperthyroidism. The CDR3 region is CASSYDGGLYEQYV. In DNA form, the CDR3 reads TGTGCCAGCAGCTACGACGGGGGGTTGTACGAGCAGTACGTC.